This T cell receptor beta chain was identified in a study of blood T cell repertoires in COVID-19. Overall study context: The origin of the acute and convalescent COVID-19 samples was the United States, Italy and Spain. PBMCs, B-cell-depleted T cells, or T cells provided the cDNA or gDNA that made up the material.

As originally analysed: Cell counts per sample came from amplifying reference gene primers. Data came from immunoSEQ multiplex PCR; TCRdb stores just in-frame clones and leaves some out. V and J calls and clone size come straight from that table; D and trimming were deduced from the DNA. The sample holds tens of thousands of clones, 89% seen once. Germline values: CDR1 MNHEY, CDR2 SMNVEV (reference sequence). There are 14 residues in the CDR3. V was clipped by 2 bases and J by 6 bases, with 12 bases between them. Enrollment of patients from Seattle took place during active infection, with longitudinal follow-up.

This chain connects TRBV27 to TRBJ2-3, with a weak D call TRBD2 (7 bases). This TCR came from a woman in her fifties or sixties with COVID-19, enrolled during active disease. The sample taken for sequencing was peripheral blood. CDR3 sequence: CASSLLGRGDTQYF. The CDR3 nucleotides are TGTGCCAGCAGTTTACTGGGGAGGGGGGATACGCAGTATTTT.